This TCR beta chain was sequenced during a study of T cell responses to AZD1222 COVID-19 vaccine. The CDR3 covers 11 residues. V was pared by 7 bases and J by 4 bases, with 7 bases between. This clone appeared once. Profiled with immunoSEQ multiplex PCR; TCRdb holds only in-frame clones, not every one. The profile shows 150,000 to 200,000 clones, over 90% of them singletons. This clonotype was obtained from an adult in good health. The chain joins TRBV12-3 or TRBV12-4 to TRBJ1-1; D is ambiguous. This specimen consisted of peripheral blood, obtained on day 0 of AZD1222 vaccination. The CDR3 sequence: CASTSSTEAFF. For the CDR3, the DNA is TGTGCCAGCACCTCTAGCACTGAAGCTTTCTTT.